This TCR beta chain was identified in a study of T cells after yellow fever vaccination. At the level of the study: Each low-cell-number fraction was prepared by means of SMART-Seq v4 Ultra Low Input.

A process of 5'RACE template switching, which added a universal primer site and UMIs, was used to make TCR cDNA. TCRdb redid the calling of the 5' RACE reads with MiXCR, one entry per CDR3 protein. The profile shows 200,000 to 250,000 distinct CDR3 sequences, about 7% of them singletons. This clonotype was observed a handful of times. This CDR3 contains 14 residues. The germline V gene encodes CDR1 DFQATT and CDR2 SNEGSKA (reference sequence). The clonotype comes from a man aged 25 to 40 who received the YFV17D yellow fever vaccine. The sequencing here drew on CD4+ T cells sorted from PBMCs, taken 15 days after the yellow fever booster vaccination. V usage is TRBV20-1 and J usage is TRBJ2-3, with 13 nucleotides matching TRBD2. CDR3 bases: TGCAGCACTAGCGGGAGGGCTAGCACAGATACGCAGTATTTT. The encoded protein is CSTSGRASTDTQYF.